This TCR beta chain was observed in a study of cytomegalovirus exposure and HLA in healthy donors. Study-wide context: The roughly 110 validation repertoires were produced on the same platform as the 670 or so repertoires of the first cohort. This was reported in a later analysis.

The study, taken as a whole, reports: Among TCR beta chains, those listed as cytomegalovirus-associated numbered over 150.

On this clone itself: The target antigen is unknown.

Data came from immunoSEQ multiplex PCR; TCRdb stores just in-frame clones and leaves some out. The sample lists 120,000 to 150,000 clones; roughly 86% were seen once. The CDR3 contains 15 residues. CDR1 MDHEN and CDR2 SYDVKM come from the germline V gene. V gave up 4 bases and J gave up 8 bases, with 15 bases separating them. The rearrangement joins TRBV28 to TRBJ1-6; weak D call: TRBD1 (5 bases). The clonotype originates from a young man in good health and CMV-seropositive. The specimen sequenced was PBMCs. The CDR3 DNA reads as TGTGCCAGCAGTTCCCGAAGACAGCTGGATTCACCCCTCCACTTT. This gives the protein CASSSRRQLDSPLHF.